This T cell receptor (beta chain) was obtained from a study of tissue T cells after allogeneic stem cell transplantation. Across the whole study: Tissue samples with histologically apparent lymphocytes on H&E review were prioritized for sequencing. Broader study findings: Across patients, clones rarely overlapped, yet motif clusters were shared tissue-specifically.

The CDR3 is 14 residues long. V lost 6 bases and J 7 bases, leaving 16 bases between the germline ends. Germline V CDR1 and CDR2: MNHEY, SVGAGI. Retrospectively chosen non-transplant comparators had other cancers and at least five gastrointestinal samples, without known gastrointestinal disease. Concerning this clone itself: Its target is unknown.

The table came from immunoSEQ multiplex PCR; TCRdb's copy has only in-frame clones and leaves some out. The data show 4,000 or so clones, with 59% seen just once and 28% held by the top ten. The chain combines TRBV6-5 with TRBJ2-1; D not resolved. This sequence was found in a male donor aged 60 or over with lung cancer. The sample consisted of tissue from the ileum, taken at autopsy. The CDR3 is CASSNNPTLNEQFF. In nucleotides, the CDR3 is TGTGCCAGCAGCAACAACCCGACATTGAATGAGCAGTTCTTC.